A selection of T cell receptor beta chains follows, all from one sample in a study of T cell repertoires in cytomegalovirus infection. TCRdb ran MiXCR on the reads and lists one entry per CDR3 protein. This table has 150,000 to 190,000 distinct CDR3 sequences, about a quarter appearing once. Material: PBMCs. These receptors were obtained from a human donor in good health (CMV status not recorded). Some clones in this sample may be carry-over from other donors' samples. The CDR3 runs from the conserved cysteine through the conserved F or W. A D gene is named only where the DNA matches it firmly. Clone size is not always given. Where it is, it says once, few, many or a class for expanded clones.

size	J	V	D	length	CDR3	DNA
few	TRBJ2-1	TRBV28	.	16	CASSSRSLSSYNEQFF	TGTGCCAGCAGTTCTCGTAGCTTAAGCTCCTACAATGAGCAGTTCTTC
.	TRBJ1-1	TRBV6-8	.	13	CASSYTGGTEAFF	TGTGCCAGCAGTTATACTGGGGGGACTGAAGCTTTCTTT
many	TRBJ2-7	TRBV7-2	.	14	CASSLMIGPYEQYF	TGTGCCAGCAGCTTAATGATCGGACCCTACGAGCAGTACTTC
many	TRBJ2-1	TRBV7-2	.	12	CASSFPGAEQFF	TGTGCCAGCAGCTTCCCAGGCGCTGAGCAGTTCTTC
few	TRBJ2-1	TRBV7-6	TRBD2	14	CASSQGLANNEQFF	TGTGCCAGCAGCCAAGGACTAGCGAACAATGAGCAGTTCTTC
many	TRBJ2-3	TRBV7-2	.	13	CASSFSGVDTQYF	TGTGCCAGCAGCTTTAGCGGTGTTGATACGCAGTATTTT
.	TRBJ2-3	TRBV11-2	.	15	CASSRGTPFTDTQYF	TGTGCCAGCAGTCGGGGAACACCATTCACAGATACGCAGTATTTT
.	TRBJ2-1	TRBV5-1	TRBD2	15	CASRLPMGEGNEQFF	TGCGCCAGCAGGTTACCCATGGGGGAGGGGAATGAGCAGTTCTTC
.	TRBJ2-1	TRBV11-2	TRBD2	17	CASSPNSGTSGSGPQFF	TGTGCCAGCAGCCCTAACAGTGGGACTAGCGGGAGTGGACCTCAGTTCTTC
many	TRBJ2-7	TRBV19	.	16	CASSILGPGALGEQYF	TGTGCCAGTAGTATATTGGGTCCGGGAGCCCTCGGCGAGCAGTACTTC
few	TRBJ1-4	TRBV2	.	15	CASSDLGLGNEKLFF	TGTGCCAGCAGTGACCTGGGCTTAGGGAATGAAAAACTGTTTTTT
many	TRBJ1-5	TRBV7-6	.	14	CASSLGHSNQPQHF	TGTGCCAGCAGCTTAGGCCATAGCAATCAGCCCCAGCATTTT
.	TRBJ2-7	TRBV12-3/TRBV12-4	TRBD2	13	CASDPGGGYEQYF	TGTGCCAGCGACCCGGGGGGGGGCTACGAGCAGTACTTC
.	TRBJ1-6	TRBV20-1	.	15	CSARTDSQIYSPLHF	TGCAGTGCTAGAACGGACAGTCAAATCTATTCACCCCTCCACTTT
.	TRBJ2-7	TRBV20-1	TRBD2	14	CSAPGGLAGVEQYF	TGCAGTGCCCCTGGGGGACTAGCGGGAGTCGAGCAGTACTTC
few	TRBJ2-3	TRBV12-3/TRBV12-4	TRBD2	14	CASSASGGTDTQYF	TGTGCCAGCAGCGCTAGCGGGGGCACAGATACGCAGTATTTT
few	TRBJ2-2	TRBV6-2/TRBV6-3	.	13	CASSPAYPGELFF	TGTGCCAGCAGCCCCGCGTATCCCGGGGAGCTGTTTTTT
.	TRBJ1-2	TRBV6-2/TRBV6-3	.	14	CASSPHGLIHGYTF	TGTGCCAGCAGCCCTCACGGGTTGATACATGGCTACACCTTC
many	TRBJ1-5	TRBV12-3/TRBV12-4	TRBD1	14	CASSSGQGLKPQHF	TGTGCCAGCAGTTCGGGACAGGGCTTAAAGCCCCAGCATTTT
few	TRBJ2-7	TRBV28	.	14	CASSLRGGRHEQYF	TGTGCCAGCAGTTTAAGGGGAGGCAGGCACGAGCAGTACTTC
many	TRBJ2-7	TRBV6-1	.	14	CASSEADDSREQYF	TGTGCCAGCAGTGAAGCAGATGACAGCCGCGAGCAGTACTTC
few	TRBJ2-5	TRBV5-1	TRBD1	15	CASSYLGTDQETQYF	TGCGCCAGCAGCTACCTCGGGACAGACCAAGAGACCCAGTACTTC
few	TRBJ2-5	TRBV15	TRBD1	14	CATSRDDRGETQYF	TGTGCCACCAGCAGAGATGACAGGGGAGAGACCCAGTACTTC
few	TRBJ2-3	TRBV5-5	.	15	CASSRDSSSTDTQYF	TGTGCCAGCAGCCGGGACTCCTCTAGCACAGATACGCAGTATTTT
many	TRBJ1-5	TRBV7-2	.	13	CASSYRGNQPQHF	TGTGCCAGCAGCTACAGGGGCAATCAGCCCCAGCATTTT
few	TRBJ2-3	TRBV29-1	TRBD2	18	CSVENLAGGKLHTDTQYF	TGCAGCGTTGAAAATCTAGCGGGGGGCAAGCTCCACACAGATACGCAGTATTTT
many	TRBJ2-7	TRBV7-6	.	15	CASSLDGLSSYEQYF	TGTGCCAGCAGCCTGGACGGACTCAGCTCCTACGAGCAGTACTTC
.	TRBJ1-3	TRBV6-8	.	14	CASSYSVSGNTIYF	TGTGCCAGCAGTTACTCGGTCTCTGGAAACACCATATATTTT
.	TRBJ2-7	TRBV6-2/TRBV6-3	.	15	CASSYSRTTYYEQYF	TGTGCCAGCAGTTACAGCAGGACTACCTACTACGAGCAGTACTTC
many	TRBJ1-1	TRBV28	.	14	CASSLLSLDTEAFF	TGTGCCAGCAGTTTATTGAGTTTAGACACTGAAGCTTTCTTT
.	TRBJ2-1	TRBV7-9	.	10	CAISDNEQFF	TGTGCCATTAGTGACAATGAGCAGTTCTTC
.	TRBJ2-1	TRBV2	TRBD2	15	CASSAGGDSYNEQFF	TGTGCCAGCAGTGCGGGGGGAGACTCCTACAATGAGCAGTTCTTC
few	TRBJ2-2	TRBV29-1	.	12	CSVSTGTGELFF	TGCAGCGTGTCCACAGGCACCGGGGAGCTGTTTTTT
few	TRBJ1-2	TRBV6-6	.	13	CASSDIPNYGYTF	TGTGCCAGCAGCGACATCCCTAACTATGGCTACACCTTC
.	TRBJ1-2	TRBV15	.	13	CATSSDQYYGYTF	TGTGCCACCAGCAGTGATCAATACTATGGCTACACCTTC
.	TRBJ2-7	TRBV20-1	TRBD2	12	CSAPSGGDEQYF	TGCAGTGCCCCCTCGGGAGGGGACGAGCAGTACTTC
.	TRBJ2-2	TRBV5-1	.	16	CASSLGLRILTGELFF	TGCGCCAGCAGCTTGGGGTTACGTATCCTCACCGGGGAGCTGTTTTTT
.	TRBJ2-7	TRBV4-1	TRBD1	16	CASSQAATGGPYEQYF	TGCGCCAGCAGCCAAGCCGCGACAGGGGGACCGTACGAGCAGTACTTC